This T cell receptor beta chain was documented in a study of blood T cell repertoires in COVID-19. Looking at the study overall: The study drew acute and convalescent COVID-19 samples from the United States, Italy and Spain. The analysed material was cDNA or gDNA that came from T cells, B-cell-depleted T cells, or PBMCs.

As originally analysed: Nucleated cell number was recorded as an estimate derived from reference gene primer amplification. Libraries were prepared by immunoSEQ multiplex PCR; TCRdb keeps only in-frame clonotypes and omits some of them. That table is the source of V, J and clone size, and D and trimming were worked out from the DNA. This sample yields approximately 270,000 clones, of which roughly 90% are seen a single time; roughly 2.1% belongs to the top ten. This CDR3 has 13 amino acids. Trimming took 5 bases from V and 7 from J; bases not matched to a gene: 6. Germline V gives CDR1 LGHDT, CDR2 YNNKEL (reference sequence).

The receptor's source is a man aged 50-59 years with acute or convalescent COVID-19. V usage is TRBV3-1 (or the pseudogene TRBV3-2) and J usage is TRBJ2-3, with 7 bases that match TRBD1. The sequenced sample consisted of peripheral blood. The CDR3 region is CASSYRDSNTQYF. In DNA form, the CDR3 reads TGTGCCAGCAGCTACCGGGACAGTAATACGCAGTATTTT.